This TCR beta chain was sequenced during a study of cytomegalovirus exposure and HLA in healthy donors. Remarks on this clone: The antigen is unknown.

The PCR contained 60 Vbeta and 13 Jbeta primers. Method: immunoSEQ multiplex PCR; TCRdb's copy keeps in-frame clones and lacks some. This repertoire shows 150,000 to 200,000 clones, about 80% found once; its top ten account for over 11%. Trimming took 4 bases from V and 6 from J; bases not matched to a gene: 6. This CDR3 spans 14 amino acids. In germline, CDR1 is MGHRA, CDR2 YSYEKL. Study-wide results and limits: Links to common viral pathogens appeared, in a later analysis, for several of the most significant clusters. About 87% or about 30% of the time was how often most TCR beta V segments were productive, according to an earlier analysis.

The sample comprised PBMCs. The clonotype originates from a man in his fifties or sixties in good health and CMV-seropositive. V gene TRBV4-1 combines with J gene TRBJ2-7; 10 nucleotides agree with TRBD1. The CDR3: CASSPRDRGPEQYF. The CDR3 DNA sequence: TGCGCCAGCAGCCCCCGGGACAGGGGACCCGAGCAGTACTTC.